A selection of T cell receptor beta chains follows, all from one sample in a study of response to subunit inactivated influenza vaccine. Via MiXCR, TCRdb re-called the RT-PCR reads, giving one row per CDR3 protein. This sample carries more than 450,000 distinct CDR3 sequences, about 10% of them seen once, and the ten largest clones take 8% to 13%. The same data also contributed to another study, on T cells expressing NK-cell markers.

Material: PBMCs from blood, obtained on the day of vaccination. These receptors all stem from a man in his forties or fifties who received an inactivated influenza vaccine. CDR3s include the opening cysteine and the closing phenylalanine or tryptophan. Each record gives: V gene, J gene, clone size, CDR3 length, D gene, CDR3 DNA, CDR3 protein. D genes are given only for firm matches. Clone size is not always given. Where it is, it says once, few, many or a class for expanded clones.

V: TRBV15
J: TRBJ2-7
size: NA
length: 14
D: NA
DNA: TGTGCCACCAGCAGAAGCCAGGGGTCCTACGAGCAGTACTTC
CDR3: CATSRSQGSYEQYF

V: TRBV6-2/TRBV6-3
J: TRBJ2-2
size: NA
length: 16
D: NA
DNA: TGTGCCAGCAGTTACCTCGTCGGGGGGAACACCGGGGAGCTGTTTTTT
CDR3: CASSYLVGGNTGELFF

V: TRBV5-1
J: TRBJ2-1
size: NA
length: 14
D: TRBD2
DNA: TGCGCCAGCAGCTTGATCATGGGAGGGAATGAGCAGTTCTTC
CDR3: CASSLIMGGNEQFF

V: TRBV7-2
J: TRBJ1-3
size: NA
length: 16
D: NA
DNA: TGTGCCAGCAGCTTAGAAGGGCCAGTCTCTGGAAACACCATATATTTT
CDR3: CASSLEGPVSGNTIYF

V: TRBV5-1
J: TRBJ2-7
size: NA
length: 13
D: TRBD2
DNA: TGCGCCAGCAGCGCTAGCGGGGCCTACGAGCAGTACTTC
CDR3: CASSASGAYEQYF

V: TRBV7-8
J: TRBJ2-7
size: few
length: 14
D: NA
DNA: TGTGCCAGCAGCTTAGGGAGACAGATCTACGAGCAGTACTTC
CDR3: CASSLGRQIYEQYF

V: TRBV20-1
J: TRBJ1-1
size: few
length: 16
D: NA
DNA: TGCAGTGCTAGAAGGCTCCGGGGGGAGCCGAACACTGAAGCTTTCTTT
CDR3: CSARRLRGEPNTEAFF

V: TRBV6-5
J: TRBJ2-2
size: NA
length: 17
D: NA
DNA: TGTGCCAGCAGTTTTGGGTTTCCGGCAGGGTCGAAAGAGGAGCTGTTTTTT
CDR3: CASSFGFPAGSKEELFF

V: TRBV4-3
J: TRBJ1-2
size: few
length: 17
D: TRBD1
DNA: TGCGCCAGCAGCCGCGTTTATCGGACAGGGGGGGACTATGGCTACACTTTC
CDR3: CASSRVYRTGGDYGYTF

V: TRBV9
J: TRBJ2-1
size: NA
length: 17
D: NA
DNA: TGTGCCAGCAGCGTAGGGGAGGCGGGGAGGCACTACAATGAGCAGTTCTTC
CDR3: CASSVGEAGRHYNEQFF

V: TRBV12-3/TRBV12-4
J: TRBJ1-2
size: NA
length: 12
D: TRBD1
DNA: TGTGCCAGCAGTCCAGGGGGAAGAGGCTACACCTTC
CDR3: CASSPGGRGYTF

V: TRBV9
J: TRBJ2-7
size: NA
length: 15
D: TRBD1
DNA: TGTGCCAGCAGCGTAGCTGTGACAGGGGACTACGAGCAGTACTTC
CDR3: CASSVAVTGDYEQYF

V: TRBV20-1
J: TRBJ2-1
size: NA
length: 14
D: NA
DNA: TGCAGTGCTAGAGCGTATAGCTCCTACAATGAGCAGTTCTTC
CDR3: CSARAYSSYNEQFF

V: TRBV7-2
J: TRBJ2-5
size: NA
length: 13
D: NA
DNA: TGTGCCAGCAGCTTCGGGGTGGTAGAGACCCAGTACTTC
CDR3: CASSFGVVETQYF

V: TRBV29-1
J: TRBJ1-4
size: NA
length: 13
D: NA
DNA: TGCAGCGTTCGGGGGGGCGAGACCTCAAAACTGTTTTTT
CDR3: CSVRGGETSKLFF

V: TRBV24-1
J: TRBJ2-6
size: NA
length: 15
D: NA
DNA: TGTGCCACCAGTCCCTCGGGGGCTGGGGCCAACGTCCTGACTTTC
CDR3: CATSPSGAGANVLTF

V: TRBV7-2
J: TRBJ1-1
size: NA
length: 16
D: NA
DNA: TGTGCCAGCAGCACTCGGGACACCCTTGCGAACACTGAAGCTTTCTTT
CDR3: CASSTRDTLANTEAFF

V: TRBV12-3/TRBV12-4
J: TRBJ2-3
size: many
length: 15
D: TRBD2
DNA: TGTGCCAGCAGTTTCCCTAGCGGTAGCACAGATACGCAGTATTTT
CDR3: CASSFPSGSTDTQYF

V: TRBV30
J: TRBJ2-5
size: NA
length: 11
D: NA
DNA: TGTGCCTGGAGAGCAGTCGAGACCCAGTACTTC
CDR3: CAWRAVETQYF

V: TRBV28
J: TRBJ2-1
size: few
length: 13
D: NA
DNA: TGTGCCAGCAGTCGGGGCCTTTTGGATGAGCAGTTCTTC
CDR3: CASSRGLLDEQFF

V: TRBV5-1
J: TRBJ2-2
size: NA
length: 15
D: NA
DNA: TGCGCCAGCAGCTTGCGGCTGGTGGGAACCGGGGAGCTGTTTTTT
CDR3: CASSLRLVGTGELFF

V: TRBV9
J: TRBJ2-7
size: few
length: 14
D: NA
DNA: TGTGCCAGCAGCGTAGACGGACTGGCTATAGAGCAGTACTTC
CDR3: CASSVDGLAIEQYF

V: TRBV20-1
J: TRBJ2-3
size: few
length: 15
D: TRBD2
DNA: TGCAGTGCTAGGGGACTAGCGGGAGTCACAGATACGCAGTATTTT
CDR3: CSARGLAGVTDTQYF